This TCR beta chain was identified in a study of breast tumors, draining lymph nodes, adjacent tissues. Study-wide results and limits: Tumor TCR diversity was below lymph nodes but above nontumor tissue. Most tumor T cells seemingly derive from lymph node, then expand in tumor.

Per germline, CDR1 MRHNA and CDR2 SNTAGT. The CDR3 runs to 16 residues. Trimming removed 3 bases at V and 8 bases at J, with 22 bases between. Comment on this clonotype: Its antigen is unidentified.

TCRdb itself ran the multiplex PCR reads through MiXCR, one entry per CDR3 protein. This table has over 200,000 distinct CDR3 sequences, about 34% appearing once. Breast cancer patients provided tissue from their axillary draining lymph nodes. The sample consisted of axillary lymph node tissue. This TCR was sampled from a female donor with breast cancer. Some clones in this sample may be carry-over from other donors' samples. V gene TRBV6-4 combines with J gene TRBJ1-2; D might be TRBD1 (5 bases). The CDR3 nucleotides read TGTGCCAGCAGTGAACAGTCGAACACCGGGGCTTGGGGCTACACCTTC. This encodes CASSEQSNTGAWGYTF.